Given below is one TCR beta chain in context. From germline, CDR1 is SGDLS and CDR2 YYNGEE. Trimming at V came to 0 bases and at J to 7 bases, leaving 6 bases not matched to a gene. The CDR3 loop spans 15 amino acids. This sample stems from a study of shared clonotypes between healthy human individuals. Measured with immunoSEQ multiplex PCR; TCRdb has only the in-frame clones, and not every one. The sample holds more than 2 million clones, roughly 94% seen once. This sequence originates from a man aged 18 to 30 in good health. The sequenced sample was naive CD4+ T cells sorted from blood. As for subset: CD45RA+ positively selected. The rearrangement joins TRBV9 to TRBJ2-3, with 9 bases aligning to TRBD2. The CDR3 bases are TGTGCCAGCAGCGTAGGGAGCGGGGGGACTTATACGCAGTATTTT. This codes for CASSVGSGGTYTQYF.